Listed here are 2 T cell receptor beta chains from one sample, sequenced in a study of technical replicates of blood from a handful of donors. Using immunoSEQ multiplex PCR, the repertoire was profiled, and TCRdb retains in-frame clones only, with some absent. There are tens of thousands of clones in the sample; about 83% occur only once, and about 5% lies in the top ten. The sequencing input was PBMCs. The receptors come from a human donor in good health. Some clones in this sample may be carry-over from other donors' samples.

The rearrangement joins TRBV19 to TRBJ1-2; possibly TRBD1 for D (5 bases). This CDR3 is 14 amino acids long. Trimming left V 4 bases short and J 4 bases short, with 13 bases between. In germline, CDR1 is LNHDA, CDR2 SQIVND (reference sequence). The CDR3 loop reads CASSTVGLGYGYTF. The CDR3 DNA sequence: TGTGCCAGTAGTACCGTGGGGCTGGGCTATGGCTACACCTTC.

The chain is built from TRBV7-2 and TRBJ1-2; perhaps TRBD1 as D (6 bases). The V end lost 6 bases, the J end lost 0 bases, and 14 bases lay between the germline ends. This CDR3 spans 15 amino acids. Germline V CDR1 and CDR2: SGHTA, FQGNSA. The CDR3 sequence: CASRVQQGTNYGYTF. The CDR3 nucleotides are TGTGCCAGCAGGGTCCAACAGGGTACTAACTATGGCTACACCTTC.